This T cell receptor beta chain was captured by sequencing in a study of shared clonotypes between healthy human individuals. Study summary: Donors were two women and three men aged 18 to 49.

The CDR3 spans 11 residues. The germline V and J ends were trimmed by 1 base and 6 bases, with 2 bases remaining between them. Germline V gene data show CDR1 as SGHNT and CDR2 as YYREEE (reference sequence). Original data processing: Junction-only immunoSEQ sequences carried no quality scores, so filtering differed. Sequenced by immunoSEQ multiplex PCR; TCRdb stores in-frame clones only, minus some. The V and J calls and the clone size are those of that table, but D and trimming were determined from the DNA. In the table there are a few million clones, 93% of which are singletons. Turning to this clone: Its antigen is unknown.

Study results and caveats: The naive CD4 repertoires of four donors were compared, and roughly 5% of clonotypes were shared.

Naivety among CD8 cells was defined by CD45RO negativity and positive CCR7 selection, thereby excluding terminally differentiated effector memory CD45RA+ cells. This sequence was found in a man between 18 and 29 years old in good health. Some clones in this sample may be carry-over from other donors' samples. V is TRBV5-4 and J is TRBJ2-1, with D hard to call. The sequencing sample was made of naive CD8+ T cells from PBMCs. CDR3 sequence: CASSLLNEQFF. Here the CDR3 DNA reads TGTGCCAGCAGCTTGCTCAATGAGCAGTTCTTC. Variable domain in full (rest from reference TRBV5-4 and TRBJ2-1): ETGVTQSPTHLIKTRGQQVTLRCSSQSGHNTVSWYQQALGQGPQFIFQYYREEENGRGNFPPRFSGLQFPNYSSELNVNALELDDSALYLCASSLLNEQFFGPGTRLTVL.